These 10 T cell receptor beta chains were sequenced from one sample in a study of blood T cell repertoires in COVID-19. Clones were read by immunoSEQ multiplex PCR, and TCRdb kept only the in-frame ones, dropping some. The table lists around 400,000 clones, approximately 89% of them singletons. The sequencing input was PBMCs or T cells enriched from blood (not recorded which). The receptors were gathered from a woman aged 40 to 50 who had been exposed to COVID-19.

This clone was observed a single time. This rearrangement joins TRBV6-5 to TRBJ2-3; 10 bases map to TRBD2. The trim removed 4 bases at V and 3 bases at J, leaving 1 base unmatched. The germline gives CDR1 MNHEY, CDR2 SVGAGI. There are 14 residues in the CDR3. CDR3 amino acids: CASSSSGGTDTQYF. The CDR3 nucleotides read TGTGCCAGCAGTTCTAGCGGGGGAACAGATACGCAGTATTTT.

This chain uses TRBV19 with TRBJ1-4, with D possibly being TRBD1 (6 bases). Germline assignment: CDR1 LNHDA and CDR2 SQIVND (reference sequence). This CDR3 comprises 15 residues. V lost 5 bases and J 4 bases, leaving 14 bases between the germline ends. The chain's CDR3 is CASSLYGGYNEKLFF. The DNA of the CDR3 is TGTGCCAGTAGTCTTTATGGGGGCTATAATGAAAAACTGTTTTTT.

The chain has TRBV10-3 and TRBJ1-2, with 7 positions matching TRBD1. Germline CDR1 is ENHRY and CDR2 is SYGVKD. The V segment lost 6 bases and the J segment 4 bases; nucleotides outside the gene matches: 8. The CDR3 totals 14 residues. The CDR3 nucleotides are TGTGCCATCAGGAACAGGGGATTGGTCTATGGCTACACCTTC. Its translation is CAIRNRGLVYGYTF.

V usage is TRBV30 and J usage is TRBJ1-6; 9 bases align to TRBD1. V lost 2 bases, J lost 7 bases, and 3 bases stayed unmatched. The CDR3 sequence is 14 residues long. Germline CDR1 is GTSNPN and CDR2 is SVGIG (reference sequence). CDR3 DNA sequence: TGTGCCTGGAGTTTAGGGACAGGGAATTCACCCCTCCACTTT. It specifies CAWSLGTGNSPLHF.

The chain employs TRBV5-6 and TRBJ2-5; D call uncertain. Germline CDR1 and CDR2: SGHDT and YYEEEE. Between the trimmed V and J ends, which lost 3 bases and 9 bases, there was a span of 12 bases. The CDR3 has 12 residues. In DNA, the CDR3 is TGTGCCAGCAGCTCGACTGCCGGAGCCCAGTACTTC. Residues: CASSSTAGAQYF.

The table lists this clone with a count of one. CDR3 coding DNA: TGTGCCAGCAGGGCAGGCTACTATGGCTACACCTTC. It codes for CASRAGYYGYTF. The chain links TRBV7-9 to TRBJ1-2; D remains unclear. The CDR3 sequence is 12 residues long. The germline V gene encodes CDR1 SEHNR and CDR2 FQNEAQ (reference sequence). V was clipped by 6 bases and J by 3 bases, with 8 bases between them.

This clone was detected only once. J is TRBJ1-4 and V is TRBV7-8; D not resolved. The CDR3 contains 16 residues. Germline V gene lookup returns CDR1 SGHVS and CDR2 FQNEAQ. V was trimmed by 5 bases and J by 0 bases, leaving 13 bases between them. CDR3 sequence: CASSTSGSTTNEKLFF. CDR3 bases: TGTGCCAGCAGCACTAGCGGGAGTACAACTAATGAAAAACTGTTTTTT.

The chain recombines TRBV2 with TRBJ1-1, with 9 bases aligning to TRBD1. V lost 5 bases to trimming and J lost 5 bases; unmatched junction nucleotides: 3. CDR3 length: 13 amino acids. Germline CDR1 and CDR2: SNHLY and FYNNEI. CDR3 in DNA: TGTGCCAGCAGTTGGGACAGGGAGACTGAAGCTTTCTTT. As protein: CASSWDRETEAFF.

The J gene is TRBJ1-1, the V gene TRBV12-3 or TRBV12-4; no definite D call. Trimming pared 7 bases from V and 1 base from J, leaving 7 bases between. This CDR3 has 12 amino acids. This CDR3 reads CASIRGNTEAFF. The DNA for the CDR3 is TGTGCCAGCATTCGGGGGAACACTGAAGCTTTCTTT.

The V and J genes are TRBV2 and TRBJ2-3, with TRBD1 matching over 12 bases. In germline, CDR1 is SNHLY, CDR2 FYNNEI. With 2 bases clipped from V and 3 bases from J, the junction kept 9 bases outside the gene matches. The CDR3 loop spans 18 amino acids. The CDR3 reads CASSEWGQGAPGTDTQYF. The CDR3 DNA is TGTGCCAGCAGTGAATGGGGACAGGGGGCCCCTGGGACAGATACGCAGTATTTT.